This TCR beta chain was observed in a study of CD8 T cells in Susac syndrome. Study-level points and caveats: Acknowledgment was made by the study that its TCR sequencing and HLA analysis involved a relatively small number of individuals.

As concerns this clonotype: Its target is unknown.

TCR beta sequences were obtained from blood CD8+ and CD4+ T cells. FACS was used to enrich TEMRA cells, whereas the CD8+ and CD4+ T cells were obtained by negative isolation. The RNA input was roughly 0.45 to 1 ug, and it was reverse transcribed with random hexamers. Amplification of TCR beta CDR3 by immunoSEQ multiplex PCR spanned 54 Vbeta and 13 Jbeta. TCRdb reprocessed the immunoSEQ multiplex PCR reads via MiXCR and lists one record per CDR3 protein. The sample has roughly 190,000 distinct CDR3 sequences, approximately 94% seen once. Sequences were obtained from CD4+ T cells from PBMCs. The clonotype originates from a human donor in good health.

In DNA form, the CDR3 reads TGTGCCAGCAGCCAAGTGGGCGGGAGCCCGGAGGACGAGCAGTACTTC. This gives the protein CASSQVGGSPEDEQYF. V usage is TRBV4-2 and J usage is TRBJ2-7; 7 bases are a match to TRBD2. Germline CDR1 reads LGHNA; CDR2 reads YNFKEQ. The junction had 11 bases not matched to a gene; V was cut back by 1 base and J by 5 bases. This CDR3 contains 16 residues.